This T cell receptor beta chain was captured by sequencing in a study of identical twins. In TCRdb, the 5' RACE reads were re-called with MiXCR into one record per CDR3 protein. The data contain fewer than 550,000 distinct CDR3 sequences, over 12% of them singletons. V gave up 4 bases and J gave up 7 bases; unmatched junction bases: 11. Germline lookup yields CDR1 LNHDA and CDR2 SQIVND (reference sequence). The CDR3 has 16 residues. This clonotype was counted a few times. Separately, the same data were catalogued under a study of yellow fever vaccine responses in identical twins.

Specimen: CD4+ T cells sorted from blood. The chain has TRBV19 and TRBJ2-1; 9 bases are a match to TRBD2. The TCR originated in a woman younger than 35 in good health. The DNA of the CDR3 is TGTGCCAGTAGTAGCCTAGCGGGAACCCCCTGGAATGAGCAGTTCTTC. Its protein product is CASSSLAGTPWNEQFF.